Below are 25 T cell receptor beta chains sequenced from a single sample in a study of PD-1 and CTLA-4 blockade in melanoma. Measured with immunoSEQ multiplex PCR; TCRdb has only the in-frame clones, and not every one. The data hold fewer than 20,000 clones, with 60% to 75% observed a single time. The source material was CD8+ T cells from peripheral blood, sampled before anti-PD-1 treatment. These receptors were taken from a human donor with melanoma.

This sequence joins TRBV7-8 and TRBJ2-7; 7 bases fit TRBD2. CDR1 is SGHVS and CDR2 is FQNEAQ in the germline V gene. V was clipped by 5 bases and J by 0 bases; unmatched bases: 10. The length of the CDR3 is 16 residues. CDR3 amino acids: CASSPRRRGTSYEQYF. CDR3 DNA: TGTGCCAGCAGCCCACGGCGGCGGGGGACCTCCTACGAGCAGTACTTC. The full variable domain, with the rest looked up from reference TRBV7-8 and TRBJ2-7, is GAGVSQSPRYKVAKRGQDVALRCDPISGHVSLFWYQQALGQGPEFLTYFQNEAQLDKSGLPSDRFFAERPEGSVSTLKIQRTQQEDSAVYLCASSPRRRGTSYEQYFGPGTRLTVT.

The chain uses TRBV5-6 and TRBJ2-5; D might be TRBD1 or TRBD2, each matching 5 bases. Trimming pared 3 bases from V and 2 bases from J, leaving 23 bases between. The CDR3 consists of 18 residues. Germline V CDR1 and CDR2: SGHDT, YYEEEE. Written as DNA, the CDR3 is TGTGCCAGCAGCTCACCTTATTGGGCAGGGAGATCGCAAGAGACCCAGTACTTC. As protein: CASSSPYWAGRSQETQYF.

This clone showed up just once. This chain connects TRBV6-5 to TRBJ1-1; D perhaps matches TRBD1 (6 bases). The CDR3 has 15 amino acids. Between the trimmed V and J ends, which lost 4 bases and 5 bases, there was a span of 17 bases. CDR1 and CDR2 from the germline V gene are MNHEY and SVGAGI. CDR3 amino acids: CASSSYRERWTEAFF. For the CDR3, the DNA is TGTGCCAGCAGTTCCTACAGGGAAAGGTGGACTGAAGCTTTCTTT.

V gene TRBV6-4 combines with J gene TRBJ1-1; no firm D call. Per the germline V gene, CDR1 is MRHNA and CDR2 is SNTAGT. V was trimmed by 4 bases and J by 1 base, leaving 10 bases between them. The CDR3 runs 14 residues. The CDR3 DNA reads TGTGCCAGCAGTGCGGTCTCCTCGAACACTGAAGCTTTCTTT. It encodes CASSAVSSNTEAFF.

This clone was seen more than once but under ten times. At one of its ends the junction is not consistent with the germline gene, which may arise from a read error. J is TRBJ1-1 and V is TRBV7-9, with D hard to call. Germline CDR1 and CDR2: SEHNR and FQNEAQ (reference sequence). The CDR3 loop spans 15 amino acids. The CDR3 region has the DNA TGTGCCAGCATCTTAGTAGGGCCTGGGGACACTGAAGCTTTCTTT. It translates to CASILVGPGDTEAFF.

This chain joins TRBV5-1 and TRBJ1-2; D not certain. The V end lost 3 bases, the J end lost 2 bases, and 11 bases lay between the germline ends. Germline V lookup: CDR1 SGHRS, CDR2 YFSETQ. CDR3 size: 14 residues. The CDR3 reads CASSSGLVNYGYTF. The CDR3 DNA is TGCGCCAGCAGCTCGGGGTTAGTCAACTATGGCTACACCTTC.

The rearrangement uses TRBV2 and TRBJ2-5, with TRBD2 matching 7 bases. The CDR3 is 15 amino acids. From germline, CDR1 is SNHLY and CDR2 FYNNEI. V lost 5 bases to trimming and J lost 4 bases; unmatched junction nucleotides: 10. The DNA for the CDR3 is TGTGCCAGCAGTAACGAGCGGGGATATCCAGAGACCCAGTACTTC. It translates to CASSNERGYPETQYF. Together with reference TRBV2 and TRBJ2-5, the CDR3 gives the full variable domain: EPEVTQTPSHQVTQMGQEVILRCVPISNHLYFYWYRQILGQKVEFLVSFYNNEISEKSEIFDDQFSVERPDGSNFTLKIRSTKLEDSAMYFCASSNERGYPETQYFGPGTRLLVL.

The chain is built from TRBV19 and TRBJ1-5, with D possibly being TRBD1 (6 bases). Trimming removed 6 bases at V and 3 bases at J, with 12 bases between. The germline CDR1 and CDR2 sequences are LNHDA and SQIVND (reference sequence). The CDR3 loop spans 14 amino acids. CDR3 sequence (DNA): TGTGCCAGTAGACCGGGACACCTCAATCAGCCCCAGCATTTT. This translates into CASRPGHLNQPQHF.

DNA for the CDR3: TGTGCCAGCAGTTACTCGGGGACAAACTACGAGCAGTACTTC. Its protein is CASSYSGTNYEQYF. The chain recombines TRBV6-5 with TRBJ2-7; D perhaps matches TRBD1 (6 bases). The CDR3 runs to 14 residues. V was cut by 0 bases and J by 3 bases, with 9 bases left in between. Germline assignment: CDR1 MNHEY and CDR2 SVGAGI.

The sample holds a few counts of this clone. This chain uses TRBV13 with TRBJ2-1; 11 nucleotides line up with TRBD2. Germline V lookup: CDR1 PRHDT, CDR2 FYEKMQ (reference sequence). J was trimmed by 4 bases and V by 6 bases; bases with no gene match: 5. The CDR3 consists of 15 residues. CDR3 sequence reads: CASSPSGGMYNEQFF. Here the CDR3 DNA reads TGTGCCAGCAGTCCTAGCGGGGGGATGTACAATGAGCAGTTCTTC. The variable domain in full, with the rest retrieved from reference TRBV13 and TRBJ2-1, is AAGVIQSPRHLIKEKRETATLKCYPIPRHDTVYWYQQGPGQDPQFLISFYEKMQSDKGSIPDRFSAQQFSDYHSELNMSSLELGDSALYFCASSPSGGMYNEQFFGPGTRLTVL.

The J gene is TRBJ2-7, the V gene TRBV1; the listed D gene, TRBD2, was not tested against the DNA. TRBV1 represents a pseudogene. The CDR3 totals 16 residues. For the CDR3, the DNA is TGCACCAGCAGCCGTCACCTCACGGGGGAGTCCTACGAGCAGTACTTC. Translated, it gives CTSSRHLTGESYEQYF.

V and J are TRBV11-2 and TRBJ2-5; 7 bases are a match to TRBD1. CDR3 size: 13 residues. Germline CDR1 SGHAT, CDR2 FQNNGV. V was pared by 5 bases and J by 2 bases, with 2 bases of the junction left unmatched. The CDR3: CASSATGQETQYF. CDR3 DNA sequence: TGTGCCAGCAGCGCGACAGGGCAAGAGACCCAGTACTTC.

This rearrangement joins TRBV7-9 to TRBJ2-5; the match to TRBD2 covers 8 bases. CDR1 is SEHNR, CDR2 FQNEAQ, per germline (reference sequence). V trimming: 3 bases; J trimming: 3 bases; junction bases outside the gene matches: 9. This CDR3 is built from 16 residues. CDR3 sequence reads: CASSFAGLAGKETQYF. The CDR3 bases are TGTGCCAGCAGCTTTGCCGGTCTAGCGGGCAAAGAGACCCAGTACTTC.

This clone showed up just a few times. CDR3 sequence reads: CATSGEGLLQETQYF. The CDR3 DNA follows: TGTGCCACCAGCGGCGAGGGACTGCTACAAGAGACCCAGTACTTC. V gene TRBV15 combines with J gene TRBJ2-5, with D perhaps TRBD2 (6 bases). The CDR3 loop spans 15 amino acids. V was trimmed by 5 bases and J by 2 bases, leaving 15 bases between them. Germline CDR1 LNHNV, CDR2 YYDKDF (reference sequence).

The chain has TRBV29-1 and TRBJ2-7; no clear D. V was pared by 7 bases and J by 0 bases, with 13 bases between. Germline-derived CDR1 and CDR2 are SQVTM and ANQGSEA. The CDR3 runs to 13 residues. This CDR3 reads CSASVASSYEQYF. CDR3 DNA: TGCAGCGCCTCCGTCGCCAGCTCCTACGAGCAGTACTTC.

The chain recombines TRBV29-1 with TRBJ2-3, with 14 bases matching TRBD2. This CDR3 contains 14 residues. J was trimmed by 8 bases and V by 3 bases; bases with no gene match: 4. In germline, CDR1 is SQVTM, CDR2 ANQGSEA. CDR3: CSVDGTSGRGTQYF. Here the CDR3 DNA reads TGCAGCGTTGACGGGACTAGCGGGAGAGGTACGCAGTATTTT.

This clone was recorded only once. CDR3 nucleotides: TGCAGCGGGTCGGGTATGGGATTGGGGATGGACACTGAAGCTTTCTTT. This codes for CSGSGMGLGMDTEAFF. The chain joins TRBV29-1 to TRBJ1-1; D not resolved. Germline assignment: CDR1 SQVTM and CDR2 ANQGSEA. CDR3 size: 16 residues. V lost 7 bases, J lost 3 bases, and 24 bases lay in between.

The count of this clone is one. J is TRBJ2-5 and V is TRBV5-1; D gene unclear. CDR3 size: 11 residues. The ends were cut back, 2 bases at V and 1 base at J, with 0 bases in the middle. Germline V lookup: CDR1 SGHRS, CDR2 YFSETQ. The CDR3 is CASSFQETQYF. The CDR3 DNA follows: TGCGCCAGCAGCTTCCAAGAGACCCAGTACTTC.

V and J are TRBV10-3 and TRBJ2-4; D is ambiguous. Trimming shortened V by 3 bases and J by 3 bases, and 9 bases separated the two germline ends. Germline CDR1 ENHRY, CDR2 SYGVKD. The CDR3 sequence is 14 residues long. The CDR3 spells CAISDTKVKNIQYF. The CDR3 DNA follows: TGTGCCATCAGTGATACGAAGGTCAAAAACATTCAGTACTTC.

The V gene is TRBV15, the J gene TRBJ1-2; unclear D gene. The V gene lost 4 bases and the J gene lost 3 bases, with 15 bases spanning the gap. Looked up from germline, CDR1 is LNHNV and CDR2 is YYDKDF (reference sequence). The CDR3 loop spans 15 amino acids. The CDR3, as DNA: TGTGCCACCAGCACTGAGGGAGGGTTGGACTATGGCTACACCTTC. Encoded protein: CATSTEGGLDYGYTF.

J is TRBJ1-5 and V is TRBV9; TRBD1 matches at 10 bases. Germline loops: CDR1 SGDLS, CDR2 YYNGEE. V trimming: 3 bases; J trimming: 3 bases; junction bases outside the gene matches: 6. This CDR3 comprises 16 residues. CDR3 loop: CASSASTGGFNQPQHF. The CDR3 nucleotides are TGTGCCAGCAGCGCCTCGACAGGGGGCTTCAATCAGCCCCAGCATTTT.

The genes are TRBV24-1 and TRBJ1-5; 7 nucleotides line up with TRBD1. CDR3 length equals 17 residues. The germline gives CDR1 KGHDR, CDR2 SFDVKD. Germline trimming cut 3 bases from V and 2 bases from J; bases unmatched to any gene: 9. The chain's CDR3 is CATSDNTGDSGNQPQHF. The CDR3 nucleotides are TGTGCCACCAGTGATAATACAGGGGATTCTGGCAATCAGCCCCAGCATTTT.

CDR3 region: CASAPLQHNSYEQYF. CDR3 nucleotides: TGTGCCAGCGCCCCCCTGCAGCACAACTCCTACGAGCAGTACTTC. This rearrangement joins TRBV6-5 to TRBJ2-7; D gene unclear. Germline CDR1 reads MNHEY; CDR2 reads SVGAGI. V was cut by 8 bases and J by 0 bases, with 17 bases left in between. This CDR3 spans 15 amino acids.

The chain is built from TRBV24-1 and TRBJ2-1, with D possibly TRBD1 on 6 matching bases. V lost 1 base and J 6 bases, leaving 21 bases between the germline ends. CDR3 length equals 18 residues. Germline lookup yields CDR1 KGHDR and CDR2 SFDVKD. In DNA form, the CDR3 reads TGTGCCACCAGTGATTTCGATTCCGGGACAAGGAGCCCCAATGAGCAGTTCTTC. It yields the protein CATSDFDSGTRSPNEQFF.

V is TRBV11-2 and J is TRBJ1-5; D is undetermined. V lost 1 base and J 7 bases, leaving 14 bases between the germline ends. From germline, CDR1 is SGHAT and CDR2 FQNNGV. The CDR3 is 15 amino acids. As DNA, the CDR3 is TGTGCCAGCAGCTTAGGGGTTGAACACCAACAGCCCCAGCATTTT. Amino acid sequence: CASSLGVEHQQPQHF.